These T cell receptor beta chains were read from a single sample in a study of PD-1 blockade in classical Hodgkin lymphoma. The method was immunoSEQ multiplex PCR; TCRdb's version includes in-frame clones alone and lacks a portion of them. Of about 13,000 clones in the sample, around 80% were seen once. This sample comprised peripheral blood mononuclear cells (PBMCs), obtained at baseline. These receptors were taken from a human donor with classical Hodgkin lymphoma. Both conserved end residues are part of each CDR3. A D gene is named only where the DNA matches it firmly. Rows give clone size only sometimes, using once, few, many, or a class for an expanded clone.

v_call: TRBV5-6
j_call: TRBJ2-3
clone_size: -
d_call: TRBD2
cdr3_nt: TGTGCCAGCAGCTTGACGGGGGGGAATACGCAGTATTTT
cdr3_aa: CASSLTGGNTQYF

v_call: TRBV19
j_call: TRBJ2-7
clone_size: -
d_call: -
cdr3_nt: TGTGCCAGTAGTATTCAGGGGATCTACGAGCAGTACTTC
cdr3_aa: CASSIQGIYEQYF

v_call: TRBV6-5
j_call: TRBJ1-2
clone_size: -
d_call: -
cdr3_nt: TGTGCCAGCAGTGACACAGGGACCTATGGCTACACCTTC
cdr3_aa: CASSDTGTYGYTF

v_call: TRBV5-1
j_call: TRBJ2-3
clone_size: few
d_call: -
cdr3_nt: TGCGCCAGCACGGCAGGTTGGACAGATACGCAGTATTTT
cdr3_aa: CASTAGWTDTQYF

v_call: TRBV9
j_call: TRBJ1-2
clone_size: -
d_call: -
cdr3_nt: TGTGCCAGCAGCGACGGGCCGACTTATGGCTACACCTTC
cdr3_aa: CASSDGPTYGYTF

v_call: TRBV18
j_call: TRBJ1-6
clone_size: -
d_call: -
cdr3_nt: TGTGCCAGCTCACCAGGGGGCGCGAGGAATTCACCCCTCCACTTT
cdr3_aa: CASSPGGARNSPLHF

v_call: TRBV5-5
j_call: TRBJ2-7
clone_size: -
d_call: -
cdr3_nt: TGTGCCAGCAGGGGGGATTTACCGGGACCCCCTTTGGTCTACGAGCAGTACTTC
cdr3_aa: CASRGDLPGPPLVYEQYF

v_call: TRBV5-1
j_call: TRBJ2-2
clone_size: -
d_call: -
cdr3_nt: TGCGCCAGCAGCTTATACGTTCCGAACACCGGGGAGCTGTTTTTT
cdr3_aa: CASSLYVPNTGELFF

v_call: TRBV6-5
j_call: TRBJ2-7
clone_size: -
d_call: -
cdr3_nt: TGTGCCAGCACCCCGTGGGGTACGGCCTACGAGCAGTACTTC
cdr3_aa: CASTPWGTAYEQYF

v_call: TRBV2
j_call: TRBJ2-2
clone_size: -
d_call: -
cdr3_nt: TGTGCCAGCTTGAGGCAGGGAGGCACCGGGGAGCTGTTTTTT
cdr3_aa: CASLRQGGTGELFF

v_call: TRBV5-1
j_call: TRBJ2-7
clone_size: -
d_call: -
cdr3_nt: TGCGCCAGCAGCCTTGTCGGGGGTGGGAACGAGCAGTACTTC
cdr3_aa: CASSLVGGGNEQYF

v_call: TRBV10-3
j_call: TRBJ1-6
clone_size: -
d_call: -
cdr3_nt: TGTGCCATCAGTGAGTCGTACAGGGCTTCACCCCTCCACTTT
cdr3_aa: CAISESYRASPLHF

v_call: TRBV7-3
j_call: TRBJ2-2
clone_size: -
d_call: -
cdr3_nt: TGTGCCAGCAGCTTCGTTCCTAACACCGGGGAGCTGTTTTTT
cdr3_aa: CASSFVPNTGELFF

v_call: TRBV6-5
j_call: TRBJ1-1
clone_size: -
d_call: TRBD1
cdr3_nt: TGTGCCAGCAGAGGGACAGGGAAGACTGAAGCTTTCTTT
cdr3_aa: CASRGTGKTEAFF

v_call: TRBV5-1
j_call: TRBJ1-2
clone_size: few
d_call: -
cdr3_nt: TGCGCCAGCAGCCCTTACACAGGGCAGAGTTACGGTGGCTACACCTTC
cdr3_aa: CASSPYTGQSYGGYTF

v_call: TRBV11-2
j_call: TRBJ2-3
clone_size: -
d_call: TRBD2
cdr3_nt: TGTGCCAGCAGCGACGGGACTAGCGTGAGAGATACGCAGTATTTT
cdr3_aa: CASSDGTSVRDTQYF

v_call: TRBV5-1
j_call: TRBJ2-3
clone_size: few
d_call: -
cdr3_nt: TGCGCCAGCAGCTTGGCAGGGCAAACAGATACGCAGTATTTT
cdr3_aa: CASSLAGQTDTQYF

v_call: TRBV9
j_call: TRBJ1-4
clone_size: large
d_call: -
cdr3_nt: TGTGCCAGCAGCGTAGAGCTGGGGACGGGAAAACTGTTTTTT
cdr3_aa: CASSVELGTGKLFF

v_call: TRBV13
j_call: TRBJ2-7
clone_size: -
d_call: -
cdr3_nt: TGTGCCAGCGAACTGGCACAAACCTACGAGCAGTACTTC
cdr3_aa: CASELAQTYEQYF

v_call: TRBV4-3
j_call: TRBJ1-6
clone_size: -
d_call: -
cdr3_nt: TGCGCCAGCAGCCAAGCTTATGACAGCGGGAATTCACCCCTCCACTTT
cdr3_aa: CASSQAYDSGNSPLHF